The sequence of this T cell receptor (beta chain) was determined in a study of T cell responses to AZD1222 COVID-19 vaccine. Regarding the study as a whole: Recipients of AZD1222 seropositive at baseline numbered only 5 or 6. Possibly, clonal diversity was underestimated; donors were largely white British and included more females.

V dropped 6 bases and J dropped 2; count of bases not matched to a gene: 6. This CDR3 has 15 residues. Germline assignment: CDR1 MNHEY and CDR2 SVGAGI. Comments on this clone: Its antigen remains unidentified.

The method was immunoSEQ multiplex PCR; TCRdb's version includes in-frame clones alone and lacks a portion of them. The data show over 100,000 clones, over 75% seen once. Sequenced here: peripheral blood, sampled on day 0 of AZD1222 vaccination. The V and J genes are TRBV6-5 and TRBJ2-7; TRBD2 aligns across 11 bases. The clonotype was recovered from an adult in good health. The CDR3 bases are TGTGCCAGCAGAGCCGGGACTAGCGGTACCTACGAGCAGTACTTC. Translated: CASRAGTSGTYEQYF.